This T cell receptor (beta chain) was recorded in a study of T cell responses to AZD1222 COVID-19 vaccine. Study at large: Second-dose schedules of about 4 or about 12 weeks were combined.

With respect to this clone: Its target is unknown.

Study-wide results and caveats: Spike as a whole was targeted by vaccine-associated CD4 TCRs, dominant at 160-218 and 743-854. Females made up more of the donors, who were largely white British, and clonal diversity may have come out too low. Scientists sampled the repertoires only once the peak T cell response had passed.

TCRdb's table, derived via immunoSEQ multiplex PCR, lists solely in-frame clones and lacks some. The repertoire holds nearly 35,000 clones, 75% to 90% seen once, with around 6.5% in the top ten. Trimming took 5 bases from V and 1 from J; bases not matched to a gene: 7. The germline gives CDR1 SGHNT, CDR2 YYREEE (reference sequence). The CDR3 length is 15 residues. The chain joins TRBV5-4 to TRBJ1-2; 8 bases are shared with TRBD1. The sequenced sample was peripheral blood, obtained on day 0 of AZD1222 vaccination. The origin of this receptor is an adult in good health. The CDR3: CASRLRTGINYGYTF. The CDR3 DNA follows: TGTGCCAGCAGACTCCGGACAGGGATTAACTATGGCTACACCTTC.